The 16 T cell receptor beta chains presented below share a single source sample, sequenced in a study of cytotoxic CD8 clonotypes in ibrutinib-treated CLL (dated by TCRdb to the early 2020s). The library was generated by the immunoSEQ multiplex PCR assay. The table comes from immuneACCESS by way of TCRdb, which keeps in-frame sequences with V and J called. Part of the clones is missing from these tables; in studies checked, under half for an unresolved V gene and the rest for unknown reasons. For this sample the table gives 100,000 to 150,000 clones, of which roughly 88% were detected only once. The ten largest account for roughly 2% of the sample. In light of the paper, this sample's time point label describes: approximately 25 months on ibrutinib. Specimen: PBMCs, collected after 24 months of ibrutinib treatment. These receptors all come from a human donor with chronic lymphocytic leukemia.

This clone was picked up a small number of times. The J gene is TRBJ2-5, the V gene TRBV5-1; tentatively, D is TRBD2 (6 bases). Looked up from germline, CDR1 is SGHRS and CDR2 is YFSETQ. The CDR3 is 15 amino acids. Trimming removed 1 base from V and 2 bases from J, with 12 bases in between. CDR3 region: CASSLQGGIQETQYF. The CDR3 DNA reads as TGCGCCAGCAGCTTGCAGGGAGGAATTCAAGAGACCCAGTACTTC.

The genes are TRBV30 and TRBJ1-5; D perhaps matches TRBD1 (5 bases). This CDR3 comprises 13 residues. Germline V CDR1 and CDR2: GTSNPN, SVGIG (reference sequence). Trimming removed 3 bases from V and 4 bases from J, with 10 bases in between. The CDR3 reads CAWSGGGNQPQHF. In DNA form, the CDR3 reads TGTGCCTGGAGCGGGGGTGGGAATCAGCCCCAGCATTTT. Based on the CDR3 plus reference TRBV30 and TRBJ1-5, the full variable domain is SQTIHQWPATLVQPVGSPLSLECTVEGTSNPNLYWYRQAAGRGLQLLFYSVGIGQISSEVPQNLSASRPQDRQFILSSKKLLLSDSGFYLCAWSGGGNQPQHFGDGTRLSIL.

The chain combines TRBV4-3 with TRBJ1-1; D uncertain. Trimming left V 0 bases short and J 9 bases short, with 14 bases between. Germline values: CDR1 LGHNA, CDR2 YSLEER. The CDR3 has 14 residues. CDR3 in amino acids: CASSQDEQSRKAFF. CDR3 bases: TGCGCCAGCAGCCAAGACGAACAATCCCGGAAAGCTTTCTTT.

The chain couples TRBV5-6 to TRBJ2-4; tentatively, D is TRBD1 or TRBD2 (5 bases each). The V gene lost 0 bases and the J gene lost 9 bases, with 10 bases spanning the gap. This CDR3 contains 13 residues. Germline assignment: CDR1 SGHDT and CDR2 YYEEEE. The CDR3 sequence: CASSLGGVAIQYF. The CDR3 nucleotides read TGTGCCAGCAGCTTGGGAGGGGTCGCCATTCAGTACTTC.

This chain connects TRBV9 to TRBJ1-1, with TRBD1 identical over 7 bases. This CDR3 is 15 amino acids long. Looked up from germline, CDR1 is SGDLS and CDR2 is YYNGEE. V trimming: 4 bases; J trimming: 4 bases; junction bases outside the gene matches: 10. Here the CDR3 DNA reads TGTGCCAGCAGCCTTTCCTACAGGGGTAGCACTGAAGCTTTCTTT. It codes for CASSLSYRGSTEAFF. The full variable domain, rest sourced from reference TRBV9 and TRBJ1-1, is DSGVTQTPKHLITATGQRVTLRCSPRSGDLSVYWYQQSLDQGLQFLIQYYNGEERAKGNILERFSAQQFPDLHSELNLSSLELGDSALYFCASSLSYRGSTEAFFGQGTRLTVV.

This chain uses TRBV11-2 with TRBJ1-6, with 8 positions matching TRBD1. The CDR3 is 15 amino acids. Germline CDR1 reads SGHAT; CDR2 reads FQNNGV. Unmatched junction bases numbered 8, after V lost 7 bases and J lost 6 bases. DNA for the CDR3: TGTGCCAGCAAAAACCCCGACAGGGGTAATTCACCCCTCCACTTT. Translating it yields CASKNPDRGNSPLHF.

The rearrangement links TRBV19 to TRBJ2-3, with TRBD2 identical over 11 bases. V lost 6 bases to trimming and J lost 2 bases; unmatched junction nucleotides: 7. Germline V gives CDR1 LNHDA, CDR2 SQIVND (reference sequence). This CDR3 is 16 amino acids long. CDR3 amino acids: CASRRLAGTNTDTQYF. The CDR3, as DNA: TGTGCCAGTAGGAGACTAGCGGGGACTAACACAGATACGCAGTATTTT.

This chain links TRBV19 with TRBJ1-1; 9 positions match TRBD1. Germline CDR1 reads LNHDA; CDR2 reads SQIVND (reference sequence). The CDR3 covers 13 residues. Trimming took 7 bases from V and 6 from J; bases not matched to a gene: 6. The CDR3 here is CASIPQGASEAFF. CDR3 sequence (DNA): TGTGCCAGTATTCCACAGGGGGCTTCTGAAGCTTTCTTT.

This clone showed up just once. The rearrangement links TRBV28 to TRBJ1-1, with D uncertain. Between the trimmed V and J ends, which lost 5 bases and 2 bases, there was a span of 12 bases. The CDR3 length is 14 residues. Per germline, CDR1 MDHEN and CDR2 SYDVKM. This CDR3 is CASSTGGFNTEAFF. The CDR3 region has the DNA TGTGCCAGCAGTACGGGAGGGTTTAACACTGAAGCTTTCTTT. Looking up the rest from reference TRBV28 and TRBJ1-1 gives the full variable domain: DVKVTQSSRYLVKRTGEKVFLECVQDMDHENMFWYRQDPGLGLRLIYFSYDVKMKEKGDIPEGYSVSREKKERFSLILESASTNQTSMYLCASSTGGFNTEAFFGQGTRLTVV.

The rearrangement links TRBV28 to TRBJ2-3; TRBD2 might be the D (5 bases). Germline V gene lookup returns CDR1 MDHEN and CDR2 SYDVKM. Trimming cost V 4 bases and J 2 bases, with 10 bases left between them. The CDR3 is 14 residues long. CDR3 sequence (DNA): TGTGCCAGCAGTTCAACTAGTGTCACAGATACGCAGTATTTT. Residues: CASSSTSVTDTQYF.

The chain uses TRBV27 and TRBJ1-1; 8 nucleotides agree with TRBD1. The CDR3 spans 15 residues. Germline V gene lookup returns CDR1 MNHEY and CDR2 SMNVEV (reference sequence). V gave up 6 bases and J gave up 2 bases; unmatched junction bases: 8. DNA of the CDR3: TGTGCCAGCAGGTCAGGGGGCCTGGAAAACACTGAAGCTTTCTTT. This sequence encodes CASRSGGLENTEAFF.

The chain uses TRBV5-1 and TRBJ1-2, with D possibly being TRBD1 (5 bases). The V gene's germline CDR1 is SGHRS and CDR2 YFSETQ. The CDR3 is 16 amino acids. V was trimmed by 0 bases and J by 4 bases, leaving 16 bases between them. CDR3 residues: CASSLEVPGRSYGYTF. CDR3 DNA sequence: TGCGCCAGCAGCTTGGAAGTTCCAGGGAGGTCCTATGGCTACACCTTC.

The chain combines TRBV9 with TRBJ2-1; TRBD2 aligns across 10 bases. The CDR3 totals 15 residues. V was pared by 4 bases and J by 7 bases, with 8 bases of the junction left unmatched. Germline V CDR1 and CDR2: SGDLS, YYNGEE. As DNA, the CDR3 is TGTGCCAGCAGCCCCCCCACTAGCGGGATGAATGAGCAGTTCTTC. Translating it yields CASSPPTSGMNEQFF.

The J gene is TRBJ1-2, the V gene TRBV4-3, with 9 bases matching TRBD1. Germline CDR1 LGHNA, CDR2 YSLEER. The CDR3 is 15 residues long. Trimming removed 3 bases from V and 8 bases from J; junction bases left unmatched: 10. In DNA form, the CDR3 reads TGCGCCAGCAGCCAGTCTCCGGGACAGGGCTGGGGCTACACCTTC. It specifies CASSQSPGQGWGYTF.

The V and J genes are TRBV7-2 and TRBJ1-1; no clear D gene. Trimming removed 5 bases from V and 2 bases from J, with 15 bases in between. Germline CDR1 SGHTA, CDR2 FQGNSA. CDR3 size: 15 residues. This CDR3 reads CASSPTARQNTEAFF. The CDR3 DNA sequence: TGTGCCAGCAGCCCCACGGCGAGGCAAAACACTGAAGCTTTCTTT.

The rearrangement uses TRBV13 and TRBJ2-5; TRBD1 matches 7 bases. This CDR3 is 15 amino acids long. CDR1 is PRHDT, CDR2 FYEKMQ, per germline (reference sequence). After removal of 5 bases from V and 1 base from J, the junction contained 7 bases not matched to a gene. CDR3 nucleotides: TGTGCCAGCAGCCTCGACAGGGTCCTCCAAGAGACCCAGTACTTC. Translating it yields CASSLDRVLQETQYF.